Presented here are 22 T cell receptor beta chains from one specimen sequenced in a study of blood T cell repertoires in COVID-19. Some clones are missing from TCRdb's copy, which holds only in-frame ones; the method was immunoSEQ multiplex PCR. Here the sample spans over 250,000 clones, approximately 88% being singletons. Material: peripheral blood. All receptors come from a human donor with COVID-19, enrolled during active disease. The donor label of this sample is uncertain.

To note about this clone: This specimen includes other DNA sequences encoding the same CDR3. This rearrangement joins TRBV18 to TRBJ2-1, with 13 bases lining up with TRBD2. V shed 3 bases, J shed 0 bases, and the junction held 2 bases outside the gene matches. The CDR3 has 17 amino acids. Germline CDR1 reads KGHSH; CDR2 reads LQKENI. CDR3 bases: TGTGCCAGCTCACCCCGGACTAGCGGGAGCTCCTACAATGAGCAGTTCTTC. Protein sequence: CASSPRTSGSSYNEQFF.

This chain connects TRBV25-1 to TRBJ2-5; TRBD2 agrees at 7 bases. Germline trimming cut 5 bases from V and 7 bases from J; bases unmatched to any gene: 22. The CDR3 covers 18 residues. Germline loops: CDR1 MGHDK, CDR2 SYGVNS. CDR3 region: CASSSIDPGGGVYGTQYF. The CDR3 DNA follows: TGTGCCAGCAGTTCCATAGATCCGGGGGGAGGTGTTTATGGGACCCAGTACTTC.

The chain has TRBV24-1 and TRBJ2-1, with a tentative D call TRBD1 (6 bases). This CDR3 has 16 amino acids. The germline V gene has CDR1 KGHDR and CDR2 SFDVKD. Deletions cut 2 bases from V and 4 bases from J, with 14 bases between. Written as DNA, the CDR3 is TGTGCCACCAGTGATTCGCAGGGGCCAACTTACAATGAGCAGTTCTTC. This encodes CATSDSQGPTYNEQFF.

This chain connects TRBV5-4 to TRBJ2-1; 14 bases match TRBD2. CDR1 and CDR2 (germline): SGHNT, YYREEE (reference sequence). The CDR3 runs to 18 residues. Unmatched junction bases numbered 9, after V lost 4 bases and J lost 3 bases. The CDR3 protein is CASSEGGLAGGLYNEQFF. The DNA for the CDR3 is TGTGCCAGCAGCGAGGGAGGACTAGCGGGAGGCCTCTACAATGAGCAGTTCTTC.

The rearrangement uses TRBV27 and TRBJ1-1, with a weak D call TRBD1 (6 bases). Deletions cut 0 bases from V and 1 base from J, with 9 bases between. CDR1 and CDR2 (germline): MNHEY, SMNVEV (reference sequence). This CDR3 has 15 amino acids. The CDR3, as DNA: TGTGCCAGCAGTTTATCGGCACAGGGGAACACTGAAGCTTTCTTT. Its protein product is CASSLSAQGNTEAFF.

This sequence joins TRBV18 and TRBJ2-1, with D perhaps TRBD2 (6 bases). There are 16 residues in the CDR3. Germline V gene sequence: CDR1 KGHSH, CDR2 LQKENI. Trimming removed 1 base from V and 0 bases from J, with 10 bases in between. The CDR3 nucleotides are TGTGCCAGCTCACCACTCGCGGGGAGCTCCTACAATGAGCAGTTCTTC. Amino acid sequence: CASSPLAGSSYNEQFF.

As DNA, the CDR3 is TGTGCCAGCAGTGCAGGGGCTTCTGGAAACACCATATATTTT. It encodes CASSAGASGNTIYF. This rearrangement joins TRBV2 to TRBJ1-3, with a possible D match to TRBD1 (6 bases). The CDR3 contains 14 residues. CDR1 and CDR2 (germline): SNHLY, FYNNEI. V gave up 4 bases and J gave up 1 base, with 8 bases separating them.

The chain combines TRBV5-1 with TRBJ2-3, with TRBD2 matching over 15 bases. The CDR3 spans 16 residues. V lost 4 bases and J lost 3; bases outside the gene matches: 3. Per germline, CDR1 SGHRS and CDR2 YFSETQ. CDR3 sequence: CASSTGLAGGTDTQYF. The CDR3 DNA follows: TGCGCCAGCAGCACTGGACTAGCGGGAGGGACAGATACGCAGTATTTT.

CDR3 in DNA: TGTGCCAGCAGTTTAGCGGGAGGGTGGGGAAGCTCCTACAATGAGCAGTTCTTC. Protein product: CASSLAGGWGSSYNEQFF. V usage is TRBV28 and J usage is TRBJ2-1, with 9 positions matching TRBD2. The germline gives CDR1 MDHEN, CDR2 SYDVKM. With V trimmed by 2 bases and J by 0 bases, 8 bases remained unmatched. The CDR3 extends over 18 amino acids.

This clone was counted only a few times. The rearrangement links TRBV30 to TRBJ2-1; TRBD2 matches at 10 bases. J was trimmed by 2 bases and V by 5 bases; bases with no gene match: 9. The CDR3 sequence is 16 residues long. Germline values: CDR1 GTSNPN, CDR2 SVGIG (reference sequence). The CDR3 sequence is CAWEVPTSGTYNEQFF. Written as DNA, the CDR3 is TGTGCCTGGGAGGTCCCTACTAGCGGGACCTACAATGAGCAGTTCTTC.

The chain carries TRBV27 and TRBJ2-1, with 10 bases that match TRBD1. CDR1 and CDR2 (germline): MNHEY, SMNVEV (reference sequence). Trimming cost V 1 base and J 7 bases; bases outside gene matches: 4. This CDR3 comprises 15 residues. CDR3 sequence reads: CASSLWGTGVNEQFF. The CDR3 DNA reads TGTGCCAGCAGTTTATGGGGGACAGGGGTGAATGAGCAGTTCTTC.

The V call is TRBV6-5, the J call TRBJ2-1, with 12 nucleotides matching TRBD2. The CDR3 extends over 15 amino acids. V lost 0 bases, J lost 10 bases, and 4 bases stayed unmatched. The V gene's germline CDR1 is MNHEY and CDR2 SVGAGI. The chain's CDR3 is CASSYSTSGRREQFF. In nucleotides, the CDR3 is TGTGCCAGCAGTTACTCGACTAGCGGGAGAAGAGAGCAGTTCTTC.

The rearrangement joins TRBV28 to TRBJ2-7; no reliable D call. CDR1 and CDR2 from the germline V gene are MDHEN and SYDVKM. V was trimmed by 2 bases and J by 3 bases, leaving 8 bases between them. The CDR3 has 13 residues. The CDR3 DNA follows: TGTGCCAGCAGTTTAGACACCCTCTACGAGCAGTACTTC. Its protein is CASSLDTLYEQYF.

As regards this clone: Distinct nucleotide sequences in the sample also encode this CDR3. The chain uses TRBV18 and TRBJ2-7; a weak D match, TRBD2 (6 bases). Germline assignment: CDR1 KGHSH and CDR2 LQKENI. The CDR3 sequence is 13 residues long. V lost 3 bases to trimming and J lost 4 bases, with 10 bases between them. This CDR3 reads CASSPGTSYEQYF. The CDR3 DNA sequence: TGTGCCAGCTCACCTGGGACTTCTTACGAGCAGTACTTC.

The J gene is TRBJ2-7, the V gene TRBV25-1; 7 bases are a match to TRBD1. Looked up from germline, CDR1 is MGHDK and CDR2 is SYGVNS. The V segment lost 9 bases and the J segment 0 bases; nucleotides outside the gene matches: 5. CDR3 size: 13 residues. CDR3 bases: TGTGCCAGTACGACAGGGTACTCCTACGAGCAGTACTTC. This encodes CASTTGYSYEQYF.

There are a few counts of this clone. The V call is TRBV9, the J call TRBJ1-5; the D gene is possibly TRBD1 (5 bases). Germline-derived CDR1 and CDR2 are SGDLS and YYNGEE. The V end was cut by 2 bases, the J end by 7 bases, with 13 bases between. This CDR3 has 14 amino acids. The CDR3 here is CASSVGLGEQPQHF. Here the CDR3 DNA reads TGTGCCAGCAGCGTGGGGCTCGGTGAGCAGCCCCAGCATTTT.

This clone was seen a single time. The V call is TRBV5-5, the J call TRBJ2-5; D is ambiguous. Trimming left V 3 bases short and J 1 base short, with 7 bases between. Germline V gene sequence: CDR1 SGHKS, CDR2 YYEKEE (reference sequence). The CDR3 extends over 13 amino acids. The CDR3, as DNA: TGTGCCAGCAGCTGGGCCCTCCAAGAGACCCAGTACTTC. As protein: CASSWALQETQYF.

The chain carries TRBV7-2 and TRBJ2-1; a weak D match, TRBD2 (5 bases). Germline CDR1 is SGHTA and CDR2 is FQGNSA. V gave up 5 bases and J gave up 6 bases, with 14 bases separating them. The CDR3 is 14 residues long. The CDR3 protein is CASSLWTSSNEQFF. The CDR3 DNA is TGTGCCAGCAGCCTCTGGACTTCGTCCAATGAGCAGTTCTTC. Based on the CDR3 plus reference TRBV7-2 and TRBJ2-1, the full variable domain is GAGVSQSPSNKVTEKGKDVELRCDPISGHTALYWYRQSLGQGLEFLIYFQGNSAPDKSGLPSDRFSAERTGGSVSTLTIQRTQQEDSAVYLCASSLWTSSNEQFFGPGTRLTVL.

This rearrangement joins TRBV9 to TRBJ2-2, with 7 positions matching TRBD1. Germline-derived CDR1 and CDR2 are SGDLS and YYNGEE. Trimming removed 4 bases from V and 0 bases from J; junction bases left unmatched: 3. This CDR3 spans 15 amino acids. DNA of the CDR3: TGTGCCAGCAGCCCCGGGACAGCGAACACCGGGGAGCTGTTTTTT. The encoded protein is CASSPGTANTGELFF. Based on the CDR3 plus reference TRBV9 and TRBJ2-2, the full variable domain is DSGVTQTPKHLITATGQRVTLRCSPRSGDLSVYWYQQSLDQGLQFLIQYYNGEERAKGNILERFSAQQFPDLHSELNLSSLELGDSALYFCASSPGTANTGELFFGEGSRLTVL.

This chain connects TRBV28 to TRBJ2-4, with no clear D. The CDR3 runs to 12 residues. CDR1 MDHEN and CDR2 SYDVKM come from the germline V gene. With 3 bases removed from V and 6 bases from J, the gap between germline ends came to 6 bases. This CDR3 is CASSLVGNIQYF. CDR3 nucleotides: TGTGCCAGCAGTTTGGTCGGAAACATTCAGTACTTC.

This clone was seen a handful of times. The V call is TRBV25-1, the J call TRBJ2-5; maybe TRBD2 (6 bases). The ends were cut back, 0 bases at V and 4 bases at J, with 9 bases in the middle. Looked up from germline, CDR1 is MGHDK and CDR2 is SYGVNS. The CDR3 is made up of 14 amino acids. CDR3 amino acids: CASSEYREPETQYF. The CDR3 DNA sequence: TGTGCCAGCAGTGAATACCGGGAGCCAGAGACCCAGTACTTC.

The genes are TRBV28 and TRBJ1-2, with D possibly TRBD1 on 5 matching bases. This CDR3 is 16 amino acids long. Germline CDR1 is MDHEN and CDR2 is SYDVKM. The V gene lost 4 bases and the J gene lost 4 bases, with 19 bases spanning the gap. CDR3 amino acids: CASSWGGVTRGYGYTF. The CDR3 coding sequence is TGTGCCAGCAGTTGGGGGGGGGTGACCCGTGGCTATGGCTACACCTTC.